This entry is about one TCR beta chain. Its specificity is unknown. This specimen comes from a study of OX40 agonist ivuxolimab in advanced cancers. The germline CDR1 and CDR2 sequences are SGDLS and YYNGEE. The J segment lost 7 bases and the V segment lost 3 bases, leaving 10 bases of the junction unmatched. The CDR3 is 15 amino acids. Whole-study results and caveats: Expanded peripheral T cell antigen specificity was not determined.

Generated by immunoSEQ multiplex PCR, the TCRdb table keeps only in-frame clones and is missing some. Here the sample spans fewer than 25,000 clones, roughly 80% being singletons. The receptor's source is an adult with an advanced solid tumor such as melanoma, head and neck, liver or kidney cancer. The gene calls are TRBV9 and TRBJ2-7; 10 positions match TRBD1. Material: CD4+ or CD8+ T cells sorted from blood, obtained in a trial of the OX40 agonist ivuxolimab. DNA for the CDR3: TGTGCCAGCAGCGCCGGACAGGGGGATCTCTGGGAGCAGTACTTC. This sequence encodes CASSAGQGDLWEQYF.